This T cell receptor beta chain was recorded in a study of blood T cells in healthy people across ages. This clonotype occurred a few times. This may be a read error: a much more frequent sequence differs by one nucleotide. This CDR3 contains 13 residues. The germline gives CDR1 SGHDT, CDR2 YYEEEE. The V end was cut by 2 bases, the J end by 13 bases, with 16 bases between. A second PCR, run for about 7 to 11 cycles, used a sample-barcoded 5' primer plus a J-beta primer mix. The study obtained at least 3 million CDR3-containing paired-end reads from every sample. TCRdb called the 5' RACE reads again in MiXCR, with one record for every CDR3 protein. The repertoire includes roughly 640,000 distinct CDR3 sequences, roughly 31% of them detected once, and 15% to 18% sits in the top ten.

The TCR comes from a woman of 80 years or more in good health. The V gene is TRBV5-6, the J gene TRBJ2-1; unclear D gene. Material: blood. The chain's CDR3 is CASSFGSMETQFF. CDR3 coding DNA: TGTGCCAGCAGCTTCGGTAGTATGGAGACCCAGTTCTTC.